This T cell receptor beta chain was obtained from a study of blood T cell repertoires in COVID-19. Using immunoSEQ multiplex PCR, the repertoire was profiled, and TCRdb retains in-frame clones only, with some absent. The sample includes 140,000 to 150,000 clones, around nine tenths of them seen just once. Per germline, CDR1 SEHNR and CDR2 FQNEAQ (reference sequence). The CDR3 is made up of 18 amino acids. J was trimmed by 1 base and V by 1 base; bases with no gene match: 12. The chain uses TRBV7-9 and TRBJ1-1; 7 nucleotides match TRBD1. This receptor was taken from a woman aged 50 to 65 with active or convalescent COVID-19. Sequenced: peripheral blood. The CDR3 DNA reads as TGTGCCAGCAGCTTAGTAAGGGTGGGACAGAGTAAGAACACTGAAGCTTTCTTT. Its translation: CASSLVRVGQSKNTEAFF.